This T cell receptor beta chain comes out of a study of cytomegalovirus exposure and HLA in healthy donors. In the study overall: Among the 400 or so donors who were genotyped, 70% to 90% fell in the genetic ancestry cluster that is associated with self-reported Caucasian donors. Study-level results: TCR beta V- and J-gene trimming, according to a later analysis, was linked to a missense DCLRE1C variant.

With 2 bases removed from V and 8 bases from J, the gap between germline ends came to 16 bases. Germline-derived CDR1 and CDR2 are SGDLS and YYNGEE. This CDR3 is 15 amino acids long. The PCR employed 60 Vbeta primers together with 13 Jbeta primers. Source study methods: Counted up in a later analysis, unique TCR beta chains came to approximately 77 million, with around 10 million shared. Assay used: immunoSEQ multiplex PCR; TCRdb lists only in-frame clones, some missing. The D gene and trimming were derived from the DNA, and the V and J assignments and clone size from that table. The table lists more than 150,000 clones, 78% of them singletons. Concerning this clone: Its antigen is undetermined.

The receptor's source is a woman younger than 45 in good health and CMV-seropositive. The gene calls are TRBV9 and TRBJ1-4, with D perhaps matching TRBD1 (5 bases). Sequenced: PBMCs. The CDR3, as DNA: TGTGCCAGCAGCGTCTCGGGACTGCGGGGGGAAAAACTGTTTTTT. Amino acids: CASSVSGLRGEKLFF.